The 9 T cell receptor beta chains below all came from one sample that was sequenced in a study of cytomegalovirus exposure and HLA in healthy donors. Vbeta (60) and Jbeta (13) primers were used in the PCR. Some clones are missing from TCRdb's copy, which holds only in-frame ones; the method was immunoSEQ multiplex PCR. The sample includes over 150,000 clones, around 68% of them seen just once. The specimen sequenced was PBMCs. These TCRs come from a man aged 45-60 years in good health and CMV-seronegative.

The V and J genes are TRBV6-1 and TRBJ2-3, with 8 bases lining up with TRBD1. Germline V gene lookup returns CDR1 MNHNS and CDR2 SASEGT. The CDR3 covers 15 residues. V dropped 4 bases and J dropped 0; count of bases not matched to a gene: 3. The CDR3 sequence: CASSARTGSTDTQYF. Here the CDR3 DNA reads TGTGCCAGCAGTGCAAGGACAGGGAGCACAGATACGCAGTATTTT.

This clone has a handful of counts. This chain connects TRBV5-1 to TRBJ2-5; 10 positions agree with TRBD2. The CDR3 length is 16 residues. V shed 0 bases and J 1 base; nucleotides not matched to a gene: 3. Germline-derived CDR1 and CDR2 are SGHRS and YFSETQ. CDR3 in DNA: TGCGCCAGCAGCTTGGACCCTAGCGGGGGCCAAGAGACCCAGTACTTC. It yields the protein CASSLDPSGGQETQYF.

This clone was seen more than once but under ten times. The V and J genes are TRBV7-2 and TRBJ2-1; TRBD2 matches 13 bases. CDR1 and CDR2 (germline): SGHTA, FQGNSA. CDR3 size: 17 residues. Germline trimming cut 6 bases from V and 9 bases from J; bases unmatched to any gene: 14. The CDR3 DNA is TGTGCCAGCAGTATAGGGACTAGCGGGGCCCGGGGGCTTGAGCAGTTCTTC. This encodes CASSIGTSGARGLEQFF.

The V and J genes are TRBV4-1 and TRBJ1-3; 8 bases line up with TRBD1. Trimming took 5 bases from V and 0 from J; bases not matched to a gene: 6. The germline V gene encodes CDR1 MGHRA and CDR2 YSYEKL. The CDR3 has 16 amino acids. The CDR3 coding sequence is TGCGCCAGCAGCTTGACAGGGGCGCCCTCTGGAAACACCATATATTTT. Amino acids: CASSLTGAPSGNTIYF.

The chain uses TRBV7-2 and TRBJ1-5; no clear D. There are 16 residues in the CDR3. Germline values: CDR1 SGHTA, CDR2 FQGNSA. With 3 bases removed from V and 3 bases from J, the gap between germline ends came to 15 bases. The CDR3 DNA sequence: TGTGCCAGCAGCTTGGCCCCACCAGGCAACAATCAGCCCCAGCATTTT. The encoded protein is CASSLAPPGNNQPQHF.

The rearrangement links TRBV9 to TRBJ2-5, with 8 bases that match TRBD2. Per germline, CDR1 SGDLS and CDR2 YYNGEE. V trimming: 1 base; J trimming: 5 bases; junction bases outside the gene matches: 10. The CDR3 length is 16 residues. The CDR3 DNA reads TGTGCCAGCAGCGTATCTGGGGCAGGCGGGGGGGAGACCCAGTACTTC. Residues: CASSVSGAGGGETQYF.

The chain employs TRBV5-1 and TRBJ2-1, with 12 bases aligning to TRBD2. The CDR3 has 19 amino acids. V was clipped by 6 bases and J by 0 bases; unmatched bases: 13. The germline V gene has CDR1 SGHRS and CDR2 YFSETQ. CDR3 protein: CASILSGTSGQSSYNEQFF. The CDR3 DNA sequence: TGCGCCAGCATCCTCTCCGGGACTAGCGGGCAGAGCTCCTACAATGAGCAGTTCTTC.

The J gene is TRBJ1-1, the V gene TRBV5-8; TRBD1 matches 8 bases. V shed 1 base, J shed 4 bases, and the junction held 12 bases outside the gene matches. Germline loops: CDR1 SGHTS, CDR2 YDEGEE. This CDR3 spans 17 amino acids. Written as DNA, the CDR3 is TGTGCCAGCAGCTTGTGGGCGCAGGGGGCTCTTGGCACTGAAGCTTTCTTT. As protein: CASSLWAQGALGTEAFF.

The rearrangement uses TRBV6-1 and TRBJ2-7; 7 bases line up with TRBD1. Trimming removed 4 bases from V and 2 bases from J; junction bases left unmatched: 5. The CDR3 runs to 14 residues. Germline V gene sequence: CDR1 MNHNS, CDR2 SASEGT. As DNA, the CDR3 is TGTGCCAGCAGTGGGGGGACAGCGACCTACGAGCAGTACTTC. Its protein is CASSGGTATYEQYF.